This TCR beta chain derives from a study of cytomegalovirus exposure and HLA in healthy donors. The PCR made use of 60 Vbeta and 13 Jbeta primers. Profiling relied on immunoSEQ multiplex PCR, and the TCRdb table lists in-frame clones only, not all of them. The sample has 200,000 or so clones; around 64% are singletons. V was pared by 3 bases and J by 0 bases, with 2 bases of the junction left unmatched. The CDR3 has 15 residues. Germline CDR1 MGHRA, CDR2 YSYEKL. The chain recombines TRBV4-1 with TRBJ2-1, with TRBD1 matching over 7 bases. This sequence was found in a man aged 35-49 years in good health and CMV-seropositive. The sequenced material came from PBMCs. The CDR3 here is CASSHRQGSYNEQFF. CDR3 bases: TGCGCCAGCAGCCACAGACAGGGCTCCTACAATGAGCAGTTCTTC.